Below, one TCR beta chain is given with its context. The antigen is undetermined. This table comes from immunoSEQ multiplex PCR, and its TCRdb copy is limited to in-frame clones, with some not included. Of 2 million to 2.5 million clones in the sample, 80% to 95% were seen once. Trimming stripped 8 bases from V and 4 bases from J, with 8 bases between. This CDR3 is built from 11 residues. The germline V gene has CDR1 SEHNR and CDR2 FQNEAQ (reference sequence). The data derive from a study of shared clonotypes between healthy human individuals. The study, taken as a whole, reports: Naive CD4 clonotypes were shared across a handful of donors at 4% to 5%.

Sequencing was carried out using naive CD4+ T cells from PBMCs. Stated subset: CD45RA+ positively selected. The chain employs TRBV7-9 and TRBJ1-2; perhaps TRBD1 as D (6 bases). This TCR was sampled from a man younger than 35 in good health. Some clones in this sample may be carry-over from other donors' samples. The CDR3 DNA is TGTGCCAGCTGGGGGGCCTATGGCTACACCTTC. This encodes CASWGAYGYTF.